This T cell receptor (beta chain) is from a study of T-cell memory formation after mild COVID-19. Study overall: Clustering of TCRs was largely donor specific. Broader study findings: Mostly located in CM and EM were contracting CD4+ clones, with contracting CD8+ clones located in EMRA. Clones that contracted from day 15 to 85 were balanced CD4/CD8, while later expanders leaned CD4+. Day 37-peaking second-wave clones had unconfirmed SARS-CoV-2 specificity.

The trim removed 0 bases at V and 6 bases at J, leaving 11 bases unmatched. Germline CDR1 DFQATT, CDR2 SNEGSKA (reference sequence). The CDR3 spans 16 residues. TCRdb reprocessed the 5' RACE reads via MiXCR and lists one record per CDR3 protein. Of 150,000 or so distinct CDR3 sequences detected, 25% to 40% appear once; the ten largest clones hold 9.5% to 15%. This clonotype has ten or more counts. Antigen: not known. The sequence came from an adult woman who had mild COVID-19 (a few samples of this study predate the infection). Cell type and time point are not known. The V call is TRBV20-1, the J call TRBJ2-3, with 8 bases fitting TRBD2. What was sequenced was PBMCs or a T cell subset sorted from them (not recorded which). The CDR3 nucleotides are TGCAGTGCTAGAGACGGGAGGCGGGAGGAAGCGGATACGCAGTATTTT. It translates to CSARDGRREEADTQYF.